The 6 T cell receptor beta chains below were found in one sample sequenced in a study of blood T cell repertoires in COVID-19. TCRdb's table, derived via immunoSEQ multiplex PCR, lists solely in-frame clones and lacks some. The sample has some 430,000 clones, 90% seen once. The sample consisted of PBMCs or T cells enriched from blood (not recorded which). Receptor source: a man between 18 and 35 years old who had recovered from COVID-19.

The DNA for the CDR3 is TGTGCCAGCAGTCGTGGAGGAACCGAGACCCAGTACTTC. Amino acids: CASSRGGTETQYF. The J gene is TRBJ2-5, the V gene TRBV6-5, with D tentatively TRBD2 (5 bases). The CDR3 loop spans 13 amino acids. The germline V gene encodes CDR1 MNHEY and CDR2 SVGAGI. V was pared by 5 bases and J by 5 bases, with 12 bases between.

The rearrangement uses TRBV3-1 (or the pseudogene TRBV3-2) and TRBJ1-1, with TRBD1 matching 9 bases. This CDR3 has 15 amino acids. From germline, CDR1 is LGHDT and CDR2 YNNKEL (reference sequence). The V segment lost 6 bases and the J segment 4 bases; nucleotides outside the gene matches: 9. In DNA, the CDR3 is TGTGCCAGCAGTATCGCCCGGGACAGGGCCACTGAAGCTTTCTTT. Its translation: CASSIARDRATEAFF.

The V and J genes are TRBV9 and TRBJ2-1, with TRBD2 identical over 7 bases. The ends lost 0 bases at V and 7 bases at J; junction bases unmatched: 10. Germline V lookup: CDR1 SGDLS, CDR2 YYNGEE. The CDR3 is 16 residues long. For the CDR3, the DNA is TGTGCCAGCAGCGTAGCTCTTGCGGGAGTAAAGAATGAGCAGTTCTTC. It yields the protein CASSVALAGVKNEQFF.

The rearrangement uses TRBV19 and TRBJ1-3; a weak D match, TRBD1 (5 bases). The CDR3 sequence is 15 residues long. Trimming stripped 6 bases from V and 4 bases from J, with 16 bases between. Germline V gene lookup returns CDR1 LNHDA and CDR2 SQIVND (reference sequence). The CDR3 sequence: CASSLPGSKGNTIYF. Here the CDR3 DNA reads TGTGCCAGTAGCCTACCAGGGTCTAAGGGAAACACCATATATTTT. Filled out from reference TRBV19 and TRBJ1-3, the complete variable domain reads DGGITQSPKYLFRKEGQNVTLSCEQNLNHDAMYWYRQDPGQGLRLIYYSQIVNDFQKGDIAEGYSVSREKKESFPLTVTSAQKNPTAFYLCASSLPGSKGNTIYFGEGSWLTVV.

This clone was seen once. This chain joins TRBV2 and TRBJ2-3; 8 bases are shared with TRBD1. Trimming at V came to 6 bases and at J to 3 bases, leaving 8 bases not matched to a gene. Germline V gives CDR1 SNHLY, CDR2 FYNNEI. The CDR3 extends over 15 amino acids. The CDR3: CASRPRTGMTDTQYF. The CDR3, as DNA: TGTGCCAGCAGACCTAGGACAGGGATGACAGATACGCAGTATTTT. Full variable domain (remainder filled in from reference TRBV2 and TRBJ2-3): EPEVTQTPSHQVTQMGQEVILRCVPISNHLYFYWYRQILGQKVEFLVSFYNNEISEKSEIFDDQFSVERPDGSNFTLKIRSTKLEDSAMYFCASRPRTGMTDTQYFGPGTRLTVL.

The chain carries TRBV30 and TRBJ2-4; TRBD2 agrees at 8 bases. The germline gives CDR1 GTSNPN, CDR2 SVGIG (reference sequence). The trim removed 0 bases at V and 6 bases at J, leaving 7 bases unmatched. The CDR3 has 15 residues. The CDR3 bases are TGTGCCTGGAGTGTACGAGCGGGAGAAGGAAACATTCAGTACTTC. Its translation: CAWSVRAGEGNIQYF. Full variable domain (rest looked up from reference TRBV30 and TRBJ2-4): SQTIHQWPATLVQPVGSPLSLECTVEGTSNPNLYWYRQAAGRGLQLLFYSVGIGQISSEVPQNLSASRPQDRQFILSSKKLLLSDSGFYLCAWSVRAGEGNIQYFGAGTRLSVL.